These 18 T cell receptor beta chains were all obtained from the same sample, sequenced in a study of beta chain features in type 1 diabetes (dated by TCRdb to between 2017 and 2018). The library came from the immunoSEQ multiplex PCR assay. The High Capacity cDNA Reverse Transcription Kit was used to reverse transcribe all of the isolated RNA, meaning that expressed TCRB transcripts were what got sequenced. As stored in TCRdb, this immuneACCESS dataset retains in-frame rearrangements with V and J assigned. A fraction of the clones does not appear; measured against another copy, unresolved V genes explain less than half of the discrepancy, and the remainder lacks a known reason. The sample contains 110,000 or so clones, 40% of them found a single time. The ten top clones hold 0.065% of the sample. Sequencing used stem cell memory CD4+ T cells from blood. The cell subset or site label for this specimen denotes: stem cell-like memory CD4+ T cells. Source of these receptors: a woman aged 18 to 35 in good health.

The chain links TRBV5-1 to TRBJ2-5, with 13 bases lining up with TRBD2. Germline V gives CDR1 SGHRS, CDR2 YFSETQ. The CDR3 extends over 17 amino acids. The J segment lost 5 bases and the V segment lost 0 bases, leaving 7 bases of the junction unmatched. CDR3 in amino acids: CASSLGMTSGRLETQYF. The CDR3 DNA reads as TGCGCCAGCAGCTTGGGGATGACTAGCGGGAGGTTGGAGACCCAGTACTTC.

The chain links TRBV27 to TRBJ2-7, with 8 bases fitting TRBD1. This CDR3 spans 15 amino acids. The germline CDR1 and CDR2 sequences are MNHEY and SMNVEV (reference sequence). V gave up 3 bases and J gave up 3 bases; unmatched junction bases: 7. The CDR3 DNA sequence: TGTGCCAGCAGTTTCCGACAGGGGCCCTACTACGAGCAGTACTTC. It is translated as CASSFRQGPYYEQYF.

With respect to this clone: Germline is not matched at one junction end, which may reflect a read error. The CDR3: CASSSQLDTSGYNEQFF. Written as DNA, the CDR3 is TGTGCTAGCAGCTCACAGCTCGACACCTCAGGGTACAATGAGCAGTTCTTC. The J gene is TRBJ2-1, the V gene TRBV7-7; possible D gene TRBD1, 5 bases. The CDR3 loop spans 17 amino acids. Germline CDR1 SSHAT, CDR2 FNYEAQ (reference sequence). The full variable domain, in which reference TRBV7-7 and TRBJ2-1 provide the parts outside the CDR3, is GAGVSQSPRYKVTKRGQDVTLRCDPISSHATLYWYQQALGQGPEFLTYFNYEAQPDKSGLPSDRFSAERPEGSISTLTIQRTEQRDSAMYRCASSSQLDTSGYNEQFFGPGTRLTVL.

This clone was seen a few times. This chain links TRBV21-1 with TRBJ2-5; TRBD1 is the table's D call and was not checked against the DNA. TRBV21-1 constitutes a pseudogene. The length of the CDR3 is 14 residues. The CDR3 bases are TGTGCCAGCAGCACGACAGGGGAGGAAGAGACCCAGTACTTC. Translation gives CASSTTGEEETQYF.

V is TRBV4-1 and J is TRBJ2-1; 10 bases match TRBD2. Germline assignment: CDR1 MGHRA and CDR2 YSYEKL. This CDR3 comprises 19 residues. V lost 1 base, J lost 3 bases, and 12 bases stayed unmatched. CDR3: CASSQGLAGRKSYYNEQFF. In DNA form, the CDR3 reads TGCGCCAGCAGCCAAGGACTAGCGGGTCGCAAATCCTACTACAATGAGCAGTTCTTC.

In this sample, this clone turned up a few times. The CDR3 region is CASSPGLEYYNEQFF. As DNA, the CDR3 is TGTGCCAGCAGTCCGGGACTCGAGTACTACAATGAGCAGTTCTTC. V usage is TRBV5-4 and J usage is TRBJ2-1, with D perhaps TRBD2 (6 bases). V shed 5 bases and J shed 3 bases, with 15 bases lying between them. The CDR3 runs to 15 residues. Germline V lookup: CDR1 SGHNT, CDR2 YYREEE (reference sequence).

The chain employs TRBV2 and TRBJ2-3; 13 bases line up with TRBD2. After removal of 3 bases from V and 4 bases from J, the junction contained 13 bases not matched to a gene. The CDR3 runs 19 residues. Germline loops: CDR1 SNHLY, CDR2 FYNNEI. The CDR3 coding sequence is TGTGCCAGCAGTGACTACGGGGGACTAGCGGGAAGGTACCCAGATACGCAGTATTTT. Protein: CASSDYGGLAGRYPDTQYF.

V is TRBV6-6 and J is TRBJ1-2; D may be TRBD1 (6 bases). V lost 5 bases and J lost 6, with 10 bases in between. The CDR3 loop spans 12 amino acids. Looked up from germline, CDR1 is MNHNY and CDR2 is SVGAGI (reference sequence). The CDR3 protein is CASSRAGDGYTF. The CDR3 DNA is TGTGCCAGCAGTAGGGCAGGGGATGGCTACACCTTC.

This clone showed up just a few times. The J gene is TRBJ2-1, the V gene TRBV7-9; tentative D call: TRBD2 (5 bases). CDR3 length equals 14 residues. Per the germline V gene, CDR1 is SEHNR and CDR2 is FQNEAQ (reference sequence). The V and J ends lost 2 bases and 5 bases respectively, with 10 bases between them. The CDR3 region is CASSLFGRDNEQFF. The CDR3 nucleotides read TGTGCCAGCAGCTTATTCGGGCGGGACAATGAGCAGTTCTTC. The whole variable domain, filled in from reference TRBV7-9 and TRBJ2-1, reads DTGVSQNPRHKITKRGQNVTFRCDPISEHNRLYWYRQTLGQGPEFLTYFQNEAQLEKSRLLSDRFSAERPKGSFSTLEIQRTEQGDSAMYLCASSLFGRDNEQFFGPGTRLTVL.

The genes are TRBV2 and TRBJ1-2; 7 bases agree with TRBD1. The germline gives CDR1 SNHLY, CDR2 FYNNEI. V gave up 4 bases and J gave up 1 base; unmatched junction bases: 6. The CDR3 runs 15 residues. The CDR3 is CASSVSTGLNYGYTF. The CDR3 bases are TGTGCCAGCAGTGTTTCGACAGGGCTTAACTATGGCTACACCTTC.

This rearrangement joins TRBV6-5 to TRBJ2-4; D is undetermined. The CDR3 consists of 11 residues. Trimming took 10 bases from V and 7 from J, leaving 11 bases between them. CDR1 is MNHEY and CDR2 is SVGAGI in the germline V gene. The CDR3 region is CATSMRNIQYF. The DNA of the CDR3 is TGTGCCACGTCTATGAGGAACATTCAGTACTTC.

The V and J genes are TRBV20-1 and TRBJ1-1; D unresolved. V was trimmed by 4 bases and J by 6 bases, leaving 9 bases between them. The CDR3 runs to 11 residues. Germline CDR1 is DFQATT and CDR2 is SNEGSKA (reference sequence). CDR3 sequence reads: CSAILISEAFF. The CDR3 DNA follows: TGCAGTGCTATCCTAATCTCTGAAGCTTTCTTT.

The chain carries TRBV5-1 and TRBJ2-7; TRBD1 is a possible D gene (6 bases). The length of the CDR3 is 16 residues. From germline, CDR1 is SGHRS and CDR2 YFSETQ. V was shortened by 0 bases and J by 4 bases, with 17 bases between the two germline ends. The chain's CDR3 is CASSLVAAGARYEQYF. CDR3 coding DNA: TGCGCCAGCAGCTTGGTGGCGGCAGGGGCCCGGTACGAGCAGTACTTC.

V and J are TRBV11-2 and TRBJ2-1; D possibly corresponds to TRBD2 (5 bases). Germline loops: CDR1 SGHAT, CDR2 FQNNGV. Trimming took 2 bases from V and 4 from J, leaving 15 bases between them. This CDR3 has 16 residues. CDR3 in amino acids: CASSLTVGSPYNEQFF. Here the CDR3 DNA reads TGTGCCAGCAGCTTAACGGTAGGGAGCCCATACAATGAGCAGTTCTTC.

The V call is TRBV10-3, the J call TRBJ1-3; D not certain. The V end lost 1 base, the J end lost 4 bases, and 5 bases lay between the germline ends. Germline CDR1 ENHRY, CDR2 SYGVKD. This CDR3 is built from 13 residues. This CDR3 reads CAISEWHGNTIYF. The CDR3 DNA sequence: TGTGCCATCAGTGAGTGGCACGGAAACACCATATATTTT.

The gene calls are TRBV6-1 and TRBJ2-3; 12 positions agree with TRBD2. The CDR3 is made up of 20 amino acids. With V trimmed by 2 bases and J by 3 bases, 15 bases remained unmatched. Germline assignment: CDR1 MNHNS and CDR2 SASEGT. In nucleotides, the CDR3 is TGTGCCAGCAGTGAAACTAGTCGTCGGGCTAGCGGGAGGGGAACAGATACGCAGTATTTT. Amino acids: CASSETSRRASGRGTDTQYF.

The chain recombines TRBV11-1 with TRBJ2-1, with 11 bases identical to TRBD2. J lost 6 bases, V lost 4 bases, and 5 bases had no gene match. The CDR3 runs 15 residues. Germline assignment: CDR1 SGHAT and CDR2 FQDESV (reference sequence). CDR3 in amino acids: CASSYSGRVGNEQFF. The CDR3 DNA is TGTGCCAGCAGCTATAGCGGGAGGGTAGGCAATGAGCAGTTCTTC.

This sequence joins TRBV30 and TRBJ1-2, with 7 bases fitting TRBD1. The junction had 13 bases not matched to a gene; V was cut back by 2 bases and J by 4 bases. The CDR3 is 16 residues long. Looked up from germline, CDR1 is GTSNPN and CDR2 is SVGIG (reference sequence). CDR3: CAWSPSHRGRSYGYTF. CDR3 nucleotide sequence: TGTGCCTGGAGTCCCAGCCACAGGGGTCGTAGCTATGGCTACACCTTC.